This TCR beta chain was identified in a study of T cell repertoires in cytomegalovirus infection. Overall study findings and caveats: Dominant in the ex vivo response were TCR beta clonotypes restricted by HLA-C and specific for CMV.

Trimming cost V 7 bases and J 0 bases, with 36 bases left between them. The CDR3 contains 22 residues. Turning to this clonotype: The target antigen is unknown.

TCRdb analysed the reads with MiXCR anew, one entry per CDR3 protein. The sample has approximately 300,000 distinct CDR3 sequences; just under 30% are singletons. The sequence was collected from a human donor in good health (CMV status not recorded). Some clones in this sample may be carry-over from other donors' samples. Sequencing was performed on cultured PBMCs, taken from culture after CMV antigen stimulation. The chain uses TRBV12-3 or TRBV12-4 and TRBJ1-1; D might be TRBD1 (6 bases). The CDR3, as DNA: TGTGCCAGCACCCCTCGTATCTCGGTCCCTTTTGGCTCGGGACATCTGAACACTGAAGCTTTCTTT. It is translated as CASTPRISVPFGSGHLNTEAFF.